The 21 T cell receptor beta chains below come from one sample, sequenced in a study of control samples from healthy donors and cancer patients. TCRdb keeps only in-frame clones here, not all; method: immunoSEQ multiplex PCR. The table shows 100,000 or so clones, with roughly 82% occurring only once. Sequences were obtained from blood. Receptors originate from a woman aged 60-75 years in good health.

V and J are TRBV5-5 and TRBJ2-2; D is possibly TRBD2 (5 bases). The CDR3 is made up of 14 amino acids. Germline loops: CDR1 SGHKS, CDR2 YYEKEE (reference sequence). Trimming pared 0 bases from V and 6 bases from J, leaving 9 bases between. This chain's CDR3 is CASSLERGPGELFF. The CDR3, as DNA: TGTGCCAGCAGCTTGGAGAGAGGGCCCGGGGAGCTGTTTTTT.

This chain uses TRBV6-5 with TRBJ1-4; 11 bases match TRBD1. The junction had 2 bases not matched to a gene; V was cut back by 3 bases and J by 5 bases. Per germline, CDR1 MNHEY and CDR2 SVGAGI. The CDR3 is made up of 15 amino acids. The CDR3 nucleotides are TGTGCCAGCAGTTATGGGACAGGGGGGAATGAAAAACTGTTTTTT. Amino acids: CASSYGTGGNEKLFF.

The chain carries TRBV21-1 and TRBJ1-2. TRBV21-1 represents a pseudogene. There are 11 residues in the CDR3. CDR3 sequence (DNA): TGTGCCAGACCGGGCTCTAGGGGCTACACCTTC. This codes for CARPGSRGYTF.

This chain connects TRBV5-1 to TRBJ1-1; D is perhaps TRBD1 (6 bases). The CDR3 contains 14 residues. Germline V CDR1 and CDR2: SGHRS, YFSETQ. Trimming stripped 0 bases from V and 4 bases from J, with 10 bases between. CDR3 sequence: CASSLVGGGTEAFF. The CDR3, as DNA: TGCGCCAGCAGCTTGGTTGGAGGGGGCACTGAAGCTTTCTTT. The whole variable domain, filled in from reference TRBV5-1 and TRBJ1-1, reads KAGVTQTPRYLIKTRGQQVTLSCSPISGHRSVSWYQQTPGQGLQFLFEYFSETQRNKGNFPGRFSGRQFSNSRSEMNVSTLELGDSALYLCASSLVGGGTEAFFGQGTRLTVV.

J is TRBJ2-7 and V is TRBV5-4; D perhaps matches TRBD2 (6 bases). The CDR3 extends over 15 amino acids. CDR1 and CDR2 from the germline V gene are SGHNT and YYREEE (reference sequence). V was trimmed by 3 bases and J by 1 base, leaving 14 bases between them. The CDR3 DNA reads as TGTGCCAGCAGCTCGGAGGGGACTCGATCCTACGAGCAGTACTTC. Protein: CASSSEGTRSYEQYF.

The CDR3 DNA reads as TGTGCCAGCAGTTTGCAACCGGGACAGGGGGCGACAGATACGCAGTATTTT. Translation: CASSLQPGQGATDTQYF. The V gene is TRBV27, the J gene TRBJ2-3; TRBD1 aligns across 12 bases. The CDR3 totals 17 residues. Trimming removed 3 bases from V and 3 bases from J; junction bases left unmatched: 7. CDR1 and CDR2 (germline): MNHEY, SMNVEV (reference sequence).

The chain has TRBV4-1 and TRBJ1-2; the D is unclear. This CDR3 contains 12 residues. Trimming cost V 1 base and J 6 bases, with 6 bases left between them. CDR1 is MGHRA and CDR2 is YSYEKL in the germline V gene. For the CDR3, the DNA is TGCGCCAGCAGCCAAGTGTACGATGGCTACACCTTC. This sequence encodes CASSQVYDGYTF.

This clone has just a few counts. The chain recombines TRBV7-2 with TRBJ1-3, with D maybe TRBD1 (5 bases). The CDR3 runs 19 residues. Germline CDR1 and CDR2: SGHTA and FQGNSA. The ends were cut back, 3 bases at V and 2 bases at J, with 23 bases in the middle. In DNA, the CDR3 is TGTGCCAGCAGCTTGATGGGACGGACGCTTCAAACCGCTGGAAACACCATATATTTT. Protein: CASSLMGRTLQTAGNTIYF.

The genes are TRBV11-2 and TRBJ1-1; D gene uncertain. Germline values: CDR1 SGHAT, CDR2 FQNNGV. The V and J ends lost 0 bases and 0 bases respectively, with 8 bases between them. This CDR3 has 15 residues. CDR3 region: CASSLDEAMNTEAFF. The CDR3 DNA sequence: TGTGCCAGCAGCTTAGACGAGGCGATGAACACTGAAGCTTTCTTT.

The V and J genes are TRBV12-3 or TRBV12-4 and TRBJ1-6; D is perhaps TRBD1 (5 bases). V gave up 9 bases and J gave up 10 bases, with 16 bases separating them. The CDR3 runs 13 residues. This chain's CDR3 is CASAGRAYSPLHF. The CDR3 DNA reads as TGTGCCAGTGCGGGCAGGGCATACTCACCCCTCCACTTT.

This chain connects TRBV2 to TRBJ1-5; 8 bases line up with TRBD1. The CDR3 is 15 amino acids. Germline CDR1 reads SNHLY; CDR2 reads FYNNEI. V was clipped by 1 base and J by 4 bases; unmatched bases: 3. The DNA of the CDR3 is TGTGCCAGCAGTGAAGAGTGGACAGGGAATCAGCCCCAGCATTTT. Protein: CASSEEWTGNQPQHF.

The chain joins TRBV7-8 to TRBJ2-6, with 7 bases fitting TRBD1. CDR3 length: 17 residues. CDR1 and CDR2 from the germline V gene are SGHVS and FQNEAQ. J was trimmed by 2 bases and V by 5 bases; bases with no gene match: 9. In DNA form, the CDR3 reads TGTGCCAGCAGCCCAGGGGGTAGGGGGCCTGGGGCCAACGTCCTGACTTTC. Protein: CASSPGGRGPGANVLTF.

V and J are TRBV7-2 and TRBJ2-4; 8 nucleotides match TRBD2. This CDR3 has 15 residues. The germline V gene has CDR1 SGHTA and CDR2 FQGNSA. The junction had 4 bases not matched to a gene; V was cut back by 1 base and J by 5 bases. CDR3: CASSLVGGAENIQYF. The CDR3 region has the DNA TGTGCCAGCAGCTTAGTCGGGGGGGCAGAAAACATTCAGTACTTC.

This clone was detected once. The rearrangement joins TRBV19 to TRBJ1-4, with D maybe TRBD1 (6 bases). Germline V gene lookup returns CDR1 LNHDA and CDR2 SQIVND (reference sequence). V lost 4 bases and J lost 7, with 13 bases in between. The CDR3 runs 14 residues. Here the CDR3 DNA reads TGTGCCAGTAGTACGACAGGTTTCAGTGAAAAACTGTTTTTT. It encodes CASSTTGFSEKLFF.

The rearrangement uses TRBV7-2 and TRBJ1-3; D is unresolved. Between the trimmed V and J ends, which lost 1 base and 0 bases, there was a span of 7 bases. The germline V gene has CDR1 SGHTA and CDR2 FQGNSA. The CDR3 loop spans 15 amino acids. The DNA for the CDR3 is TGTGCCAGCAGCTTAGGTAGCCTCTCTGGAAACACCATATATTTT. Its translation is CASSLGSLSGNTIYF.

There are a few counts of this clone. This rearrangement joins TRBV19 to TRBJ2-3, with a weak D call TRBD1 (5 bases). The CDR3 length is 16 residues. Germline V gene lookup returns CDR1 LNHDA and CDR2 SQIVND (reference sequence). Trimming removed 3 bases from V and 3 bases from J, with 16 bases in between. The CDR3 spells CASSIRALASTDTQYF. The DNA for the CDR3 is TGTGCCAGTAGTATCAGGGCCTTGGCGTCAACAGATACGCAGTATTTT.

The chain has TRBV4-1 and TRBJ2-1, with D hard to call. Germline loops: CDR1 MGHRA, CDR2 YSYEKL. V lost 3 bases to trimming and J lost 7 bases, with 7 bases between them. The CDR3 has 12 residues. Here the CDR3 reads CASSHGTNEQFF. In DNA, the CDR3 is TGCGCCAGCAGCCACGGCACGAATGAGCAGTTCTTC.

The chain uses TRBV12-2 and TRBJ1-6. TRBV12-2 is assigned pseudogene status. The CDR3 extends over 13 amino acids. The CDR3 DNA sequence: TGTGCAAGTCGCTTGAGAGGGGATTCACCCCTCCACTTT. This codes for CASRLRGDSPLHF.

This clone was seen only once. The chain uses TRBV7-8 and TRBJ1-6; D is ambiguous. CDR1 SGHVS and CDR2 FQNEAQ come from the germline V gene. The CDR3 is made up of 13 amino acids. The V gene lost 5 bases and the J gene lost 8 bases, with 10 bases spanning the gap. Written as DNA, the CDR3 is TGTGCCAGCAGCCTACGGACTGATTCACCCCTCCACTTT. Amino acid sequence: CASSLRTDSPLHF.

The chain recombines TRBV6-5 with TRBJ2-7; tentatively, D is TRBD1 (6 bases). Trimming removed 4 bases at V and 4 bases at J, with 14 bases between. Per the germline V gene, CDR1 is MNHEY and CDR2 is SVGAGI. CDR3 length equals 14 residues. Here the CDR3 reads CASSLAQGGYEQYF. The CDR3 DNA is TGTGCCAGCAGTTTGGCACAGGGCGGTTACGAGCAGTACTTC.

The rearrangement joins TRBV4-2 to TRBJ2-7; the match to TRBD1 covers 8 bases. In germline, CDR1 is LGHNA, CDR2 YNFKEQ. The CDR3 is made up of 15 amino acids. The junction had 8 bases not matched to a gene; V was cut back by 3 bases and J by 4 bases. CDR3: CASSQAGTGLYEQYF. The CDR3 nucleotides are TGTGCCAGCAGCCAGGCCGGGACAGGACTATACGAGCAGTACTTC.